A single sample is the source of the 10 T cell receptor beta chains below, sequenced in a study of cytomegalovirus exposure and HLA in healthy donors. The PCR made use of 60 Vbeta and 13 Jbeta primers. Measured with immunoSEQ multiplex PCR; TCRdb has only the in-frame clones, and not every one. In the table there are around 110,000 clones, roughly three fifths of which are singletons. The sequencing sample was made of PBMCs. The receptors shown here come from a woman in her thirties or forties in good health and CMV-seropositive.

Notes on this clone: The sample has other DNA sequences that encode this CDR3 too. The J gene is TRBJ1-3, the V gene TRBV2; D is perhaps TRBD1 (5 bases). The CDR3 length is 16 residues. CDR1 is SNHLY and CDR2 is FYNNEI in the germline V gene. Trimming took 6 bases from V and 9 from J, leaving 24 bases between them. The CDR3 is CASSAGTLKGLGTIYF. CDR3 in DNA: TGTGCCAGCAGCGCTGGGACCCTGAAGGGACTGGGCACCATATATTTT.

This chain joins TRBV6-5 and TRBJ2-5; no clear D. There are 14 residues in the CDR3. V lost 2 bases and J 1 base, leaving 8 bases between the germline ends. Germline assignment: CDR1 MNHEY and CDR2 SVGAGI. This chain's CDR3 is CASSYTASQETQYF. The CDR3, as DNA: TGTGCCAGCAGTTACACAGCCAGCCAAGAGACCCAGTACTTC.

There are a few counts of this clone. J is TRBJ2-7 and V is TRBV27; TRBD1 might be the D (6 bases). The ends were cut back, 3 bases at V and 0 bases at J, with 6 bases in the middle. CDR1 MNHEY and CDR2 SMNVEV come from the germline V gene (reference sequence). This CDR3 has 13 residues. In DNA, the CDR3 is TGTGCCAGCAGTTTGGGACACTCCTACGAGCAGTACTTC. Translated: CASSLGHSYEQYF.

This clone was picked up a small number of times. This sequence joins TRBV5-5 and TRBJ2-2, with 11 bases matching TRBD1. Germline V gene sequence: CDR1 SGHKS, CDR2 YYEKEE (reference sequence). J was trimmed by 5 bases and V by 6 bases; bases with no gene match: 6. This CDR3 contains 15 residues. This chain's CDR3 is CASTKGQGATGELFF. The DNA for the CDR3 is TGTGCCAGCACCAAAGGACAGGGGGCAACCGGGGAGCTGTTTTTT.

The V gene is TRBV14, the J gene TRBJ1-2; no clear D gene. V was trimmed by 7 bases and J by 0 bases, leaving 9 bases between them. The CDR3 extends over 13 amino acids. The germline V gene encodes CDR1 SGHDN and CDR2 FVKESK. This CDR3 is CASTPGSNYGYTF. In DNA form, the CDR3 reads TGTGCCAGCACCCCGGGTTCTAACTATGGCTACACCTTC.

Regarding this clone: This specimen includes other DNA sequences encoding the same CDR3. J is TRBJ2-7 and V is TRBV5-4; 10 bases map to TRBD1. Germline CDR1 SGHNT, CDR2 YYREEE (reference sequence). The CDR3 has 15 residues. Unmatched junction bases numbered 7, after V lost 4 bases and J lost 3 bases. The CDR3, as DNA: TGTGCCAGCAGCCAGGACAGGGGGGGCATCTACGAGCAGTACTTC. Its translation: CASSQDRGGIYEQYF.

The chain joins TRBV28 to TRBJ1-1; 10 bases are shared with TRBD1. Per the germline V gene, CDR1 is MDHEN and CDR2 is SYDVKM. V was clipped by 9 bases and J by 0 bases; unmatched bases: 10. This CDR3 spans 16 amino acids. CDR3 sequence (DNA): TGTGCCAGTCAAGACCGGGACAGGGGTATGAACACTGAAGCTTTCTTT. It encodes CASQDRDRGMNTEAFF.

V and J are TRBV10-3 and TRBJ1-1; D is unclear. Germline V CDR1 and CDR2: ENHRY, SYGVKD. This CDR3 spans 13 amino acids. Trimming removed 2 bases at V and 4 bases at J, with 8 bases between. Here the CDR3 DNA reads TGTGCCATCAGTGAGATCCAGTCCACTGAAGCTTTCTTT. Its translation: CAISEIQSTEAFF.

J is TRBJ1-1 and V is TRBV5-1; D is perhaps TRBD1 (6 bases). The V end was cut by 0 bases, the J end by 5 bases, with 14 bases between. This CDR3 is 15 amino acids long. Germline assignment: CDR1 SGHRS and CDR2 YFSETQ. The CDR3 loop reads CASSLAGGRGTEAFF. The CDR3 bases are TGCGCCAGCAGCTTGGCCGGGGGGCGAGGGACTGAAGCTTTCTTT.

This clone was detected a few times. V and J are TRBV6-5 and TRBJ1-6; 7 nucleotides line up with TRBD1. The CDR3 runs 15 residues. Unmatched junction bases numbered 8, after V lost 6 bases and J lost 6 bases. Germline CDR1 and CDR2: MNHEY and SVGAGI. CDR3 bases: TGTGCCAGCAGGCTTCAAGGGGGCGTTAATTCACCCCTCCACTTT. Translation gives CASRLQGGVNSPLHF.